The rows below give T cell receptor beta chains drawn from one sample of a study of T-cell memory formation after mild COVID-19. MiXCR, run by TCRdb on the 5' RACE reads, gives a single entry per CDR3 protein. The table records under 650,000 distinct CDR3 sequences, 15% to 20% of them present only once. Sequenced: PBMCs or a T cell subset sorted from them (not recorded which). The receptor source for this set is an adult woman who had mild COVID-19 (a few samples of this study predate the infection). Cell type and time point are not known. Both conserved end residues are part of each CDR3. Each record gives: V gene, clone size, D gene, J gene, CDR3 DNA, CDR3 protein. D genes are given only for firm matches. Size values are once, few and many counts, or a class for expanded clones, and some rows have none.

TRBV25-1	few	TRBD1	TRBJ2-7	TGTGCCAGCAGGGATACCGGGACAGGGTACCACGAGCAGTACTTC	CASRDTGTGYHEQYF
TRBV5-1	many	NA	TRBJ1-1	TGCGCCAGCAGCCGGACTGCGATGAACACTGAAGCTTTCTTT	CASSRTAMNTEAFF
TRBV6-1	few	NA	TRBJ1-1	TGTGCCATCTCTAGGCAGATGAACACTGAAGCTTTCTTT	CAISRQMNTEAFF
TRBV3-1	NA	NA	TRBJ2-7	TGTGCCAGCAGCCAAGAGAGTATGGCAGACTCTCCCTCCTACGAGCAGTACTTC	CASSQESMADSPSYEQYF
TRBV7-6	few	NA	TRBJ2-2	TGTGCCAGCAGCTTAGGGCTTGGGACGGGGACCGGGGAGCTGTTTTTT	CASSLGLGTGTGELFF
TRBV6-5	NA	NA	TRBJ2-7	TGTGCCAGCAGTTATGACGGGTTTGCCTACGAGCAGTACTTC	CASSYDGFAYEQYF
TRBV5-1	NA	NA	TRBJ2-1	TGCGCCAGCAGCCCCTTCGGAGGAGGCAATGAGCAGTTCTTC	CASSPFGGGNEQFF
TRBV4-1	NA	TRBD1	TRBJ1-1	TGCGCCAGCACCTATCATACAGGGGCGAACACTGAAGCTTTCTTT	CASTYHTGANTEAFF
TRBV7-6	few	TRBD1	TRBJ2-7	TGTGCCAGCAGCCGATTCGAGGGACAGGGCCCCAACGAGCAGTACTTC	CASSRFEGQGPNEQYF
TRBV25-1	NA	NA	TRBJ2-1	TGTGCCAGCAGTGTAACGGGAGTCCTTCATGGAGAGCAGTTCTTC	CASSVTGVLHGEQFF
TRBV7-3	few	TRBD1	TRBJ1-1	TGTGCCAGCAGACTCCACAGGGGCACTGAAGCTTTCTTT	CASRLHRGTEAFF
TRBV10-3	NA	TRBD1	TRBJ2-7	TGTGCCATCGGAGGGGACAGGGACTACGAGCAGTACTTC	CAIGGDRDYEQYF
TRBV5-1	NA	NA	TRBJ2-6	TGCGCCAGCAGCCTGGCTCATACTGGGGCCAACGTCCTGACTTTC	CASSLAHTGANVLTF
TRBV4-1	few	NA	TRBJ1-5	TGCGCCAGCAGCCAAGAGGGGAGGGCCTATAGCAATCAGCCCCAGCATTTT	CASSQEGRAYSNQPQHF